This is a list of T cell receptor beta chains from one sample in a study of blood T cell repertoires in COVID-19. The protocol was immunoSEQ multiplex PCR, while the TCRdb copy is restricted to in-frame clones and leaves out a portion. In the table there are 300,000 to 350,000 clones, over 70% of which are singletons. The material sequenced was peripheral blood. Receptors originate from a man younger than 40 with active or convalescent COVID-19. The CDR3 runs from the conserved cysteine through the conserved F or W. D genes are given only for firm matches. Clone size, where shown, is once, few, many, or a class for clones that have expanded.

-	TRBV27	TRBJ2-3	-	CASSLAGRSTDTQYF	TGTGCCAGCAGTTTAGCGGGGAGGAGCACAGATACGCAGTATTTT
TRBD1	TRBV7-8	TRBJ1-2	-	CASSFRQGGYGYTF	TGTGCCAGCAGCTTTAGACAGGGCGGCTATGGCTACACCTTC
-	TRBV9	TRBJ2-7	-	CASSPRGGDYEQYF	TGTGCCAGCAGCCCCCGAGGGGGAGACTACGAGCAGTACTTC
-	TRBV24-1	TRBJ1-1	-	CATSDFRQRAGAFF	TGTGCCACCAGTGATTTTCGGCAGAGGGCAGGAGCTTTCTTT
-	TRBV21-1	TRBJ2-7	-	CASSKGGTTYEQYF	TGTGCCAGCAGCAAAGGTGGGACTACTTACGAGCAGTACTTC
TRBD1	TRBV28	TRBJ2-4	-	CASSLLGQGKNIQYF	TGTGCCAGCAGTTTATTAGGACAGGGGAAAAACATTCAGTACTTC
-	TRBV7-8	TRBJ1-2	-	CASSFGSGYTF	TGTGCCAGCAGCTTCGGGAGCGGCTACACCTTC
-	TRBV11-3	TRBJ1-1	-	CASSTDRPSTAFF	TGTGCCAGCAGCACAGACCGTCCAAGTACAGCTTTCTTT
TRBD2	TRBV11-3	TRBJ2-2	-	CASSLGLAYNTGELFF	TGTGCCAGCAGCTTAGGACTAGCATACAACACCGGGGAGCTGTTTTTT
TRBD2	TRBV6-2/TRBV6-3	TRBJ2-3	-	CASSYSIAGGADTQYF	TGTGCCAGCAGTTACTCGATAGCGGGAGGGGCAGATACGCAGTATTTT
TRBD2	TRBV4-3	TRBJ2-1	-	CASSQLFRTSYNEQFF	TGCGCCAGCAGCCAACTTTTCAGGACTAGCTATAATGAGCAGTTCTTC
TRBD2	TRBV4-1	TRBJ2-7	-	CASSHLGTTSTTYVPSYEQYF	TGCGCCAGCAGCCATTTGGGAACGACTAGCACCACTTACGTGCCCTCCTACGAGCAGTACTTC
-	TRBV29-1	TRBJ1-4	-	CSVENGEKLFF	TGCAGCGTTGAAAACGGTGAAAAACTGTTTTTT
TRBD2	TRBV7-9	TRBJ2-3	few	CASSPRPGREGQADTQYF	TGTGCCAGCAGCCCCCGCCCGGGAAGGGAGGGGCAGGCAGATACGCAGTATTTT
-	TRBV5-6	TRBJ2-7	-	CASLGVESYEQYF	TGTGCCAGCCTCGGAGTTGAGTCCTACGAGCAGTACTTC
-	TRBV4-3	TRBJ1-2	many	CASSQDLQGWYGYTF	TGCGCCAGCAGCCAAGATCTCCAGGGTTGGTATGGCTACACCTTC
TRBD1	TRBV24-1	TRBJ2-7	-	CATLGGRPSYEQYF	TGTGCCACTCTAGGGGGCAGACCATCCTACGAGCAGTACTTC
-	TRBV30	TRBJ2-2	-	CAWDMGPAPGELFF	TGTGCCTGGGATATGGGCCCCGCTCCCGGGGAGCTGTTTTTT
TRBD1	TRBV9	TRBJ2-6	-	CASSVATGRGQGPSGANVLTF	TGTGCCAGCAGCGTAGCTACGGGTCGGGGACAGGGGCCGTCAGGGGCCAACGTCCTGACTTTC
TRBD2	TRBV4-3	TRBJ2-3	-	CASSQDQGEGRAQYF	TGCGCCAGCAGCCAAGATCAAGGGGAGGGAAGGGCGCAGTATTTT
-	TRBV3-1/TRBV3-2	TRBJ2-2	-	CASSLEAGTPTGELFF	TGTGCCAGCAGCCTCGAAGCCGGGACACCCACCGGGGAGCTGTTTTTT
-	TRBV24-1	TRBJ2-2	once	CATSDFSSRTYPPPNTGELFF	TGTGCCACCAGTGATTTCTCGTCCAGGACATACCCACCCCCGAACACCGGGGAGCTGTTTTTT
-	TRBV4-3	TRBJ2-7	-	CASSQGRDYEQYF	TGCGCCAGCAGCCAAGGCAGGGACTACGAGCAGTACTTC
TRBD2	TRBV9	TRBJ2-1	-	CASSVGQIAGIYNEQFF	TGTGCCAGCAGCGTCGGCCAGATAGCGGGGATCTACAATGAGCAGTTCTTC
-	TRBV7-3	TRBJ2-7	-	CASSVADSYEQYF	TGTGCCAGCAGCGTGGCGGATTCCTACGAGCAGTACTTC